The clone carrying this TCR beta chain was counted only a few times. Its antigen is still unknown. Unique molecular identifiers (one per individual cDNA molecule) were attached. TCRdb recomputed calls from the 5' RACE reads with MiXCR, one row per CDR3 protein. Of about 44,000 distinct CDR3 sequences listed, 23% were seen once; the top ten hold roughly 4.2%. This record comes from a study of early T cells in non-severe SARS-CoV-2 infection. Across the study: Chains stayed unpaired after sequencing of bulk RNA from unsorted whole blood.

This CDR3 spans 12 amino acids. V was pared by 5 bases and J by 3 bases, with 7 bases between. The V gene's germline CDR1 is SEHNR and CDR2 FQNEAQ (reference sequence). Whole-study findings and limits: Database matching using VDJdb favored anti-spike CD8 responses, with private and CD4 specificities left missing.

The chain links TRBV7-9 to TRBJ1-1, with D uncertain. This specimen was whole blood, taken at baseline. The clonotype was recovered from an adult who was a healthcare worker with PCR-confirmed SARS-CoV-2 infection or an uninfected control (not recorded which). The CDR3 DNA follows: TGTGCCAGCAGCCGGACGGACACTGAAGCTTTCTTT. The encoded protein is CASSRTDTEAFF.